This TCR beta chain was sequenced during a study of T cells in Graves' hyperthyroidism and ophthalmopathy. From RNA transcripts, TCR beta CDR3 regions were amplified. In the first-round RT-PCR of the TCR CDR3, the HTBI primer set was used. MiXCR was run by TCRdb on the multiplex PCR reads, yielding one entry per CDR3 protein. Of hundreds of thousands of distinct CDR3 sequences listed, around 20% are singletons. These patients, aged 18 to 65, had recently diagnosed hyperthyroidism lasting under 2 months. In germline, CDR1 is MNHNS, CDR2 SASEGT. The CDR3 consists of 15 residues. V was pared by 7 bases and J by 3 bases, with 8 bases of the junction left unmatched. Study observations and caveats: Most expanded thyroid clonotypes above 0.001 also appeared in blood.

On this clonotype: Its antigen is not known.

Sequenced: blood. This chain connects TRBV6-1 to TRBJ1-5, with 8 positions matching TRBD1. The clonotype comes from a woman aged 50 to 60 with Graves' hyperthyroidism that later progressed to Graves' ophthalmopathy. CDR3 region: CASTRTGTDNQPQHF. DNA of the CDR3: TGTGCCAGCACCCGGACAGGGACCGACAATCAGCCCCAGCATTTT.